Presented here are 13 T cell receptor beta chains from one specimen sequenced in a study of cytomegalovirus exposure and HLA in healthy donors. In the PCR, 60 Vbeta and 13 Jbeta primers were used. The repertoire was sequenced with immunoSEQ multiplex PCR; TCRdb's copy has only in-frame clones and lacks some. The data show some 120,000 clones, with around 75% seen just once and approximately 4.8% held by the top ten. The sequencing input was PBMCs. These receptors were obtained from a man in his fifties or sixties in good health and CMV-seropositive.

The rearrangement uses TRBV7-8 and TRBJ2-4; the D gene is possibly TRBD1 (6 bases). CDR3 size: 18 residues. The germline V gene has CDR1 SGHVS and CDR2 FQNEAQ. The V and J ends lost 4 bases and 3 bases respectively, with 22 bases between them. The CDR3 DNA follows: TGTGCCAGCAGCTATAAGGTTTCAGGGGCGACTGACAAAAACATTCAGTACTTC. Translated: CASSYKVSGATDKNIQYF.

At least ten counts were recorded for this clone. The CDR3 protein is CASSPEYEQYF. The CDR3 region has the DNA TGCGCCAGCAGTCCTGAGTACGAGCAGTACTTC. J is TRBJ2-7 and V is TRBV10-2; no clear D. The CDR3 runs to 11 residues. The V gene's germline CDR1 is WSHSY and CDR2 SAAADI. The V and J ends lost 5 bases and 4 bases respectively, with 6 bases between them.

The V and J genes are TRBV6-4 and TRBJ1-4; 9 bases map to TRBD1. Germline CDR1 and CDR2: MRHNA and SNTAGT. V shed 4 bases, J shed 7 bases, and the junction held 13 bases outside the gene matches. The length of the CDR3 is 17 residues. The CDR3 sequence is CASSGQRYRGRTEKLFF. The CDR3 DNA reads as TGTGCCAGCAGTGGTCAACGATACAGGGGGCGTACTGAAAAACTGTTTTTT.

The rearrangement joins TRBV6-1 to TRBJ2-7; D possibly corresponds to TRBD1 (6 bases). The germline gives CDR1 MNHNS, CDR2 SASEGT. V shed 3 bases and J shed 5 bases, with 11 bases lying between them. CDR3 length equals 13 residues. The CDR3 nucleotides are TGTGCCAGCAGTGAGCGACAGGTCCACGAGCAGTACTTC. It encodes CASSERQVHEQYF.

The chain couples TRBV6-1 to TRBJ2-1, with 8 bases fitting TRBD1. Trimming at V came to 2 bases and at J to 7 bases, leaving 10 bases not matched to a gene. This CDR3 contains 16 residues. Germline CDR1 and CDR2: MNHNS and SASEGT. CDR3 loop: CASSERMRQGRNEQFF. The CDR3 DNA reads TGTGCCAGCAGTGAAAGGATGAGACAGGGGAGGAATGAGCAGTTCTTC.

The chain combines TRBV6-1 with TRBJ1-1, with D possibly matching TRBD1 (6 bases). The CDR3 has 15 amino acids. V lost 6 bases and J lost 2, with 16 bases in between. CDR1 MNHNS and CDR2 SASEGT come from the germline V gene. This chain's CDR3 is CASSGKDSYNTEAFF. The CDR3 nucleotides are TGTGCCAGCAGCGGAAAGGACAGCTACAACACTGAAGCTTTCTTT.

This clone occurred a few times. The chain couples TRBV19 to TRBJ1-3; unclear D gene. The V and J ends lost 6 bases and 4 bases respectively, with 16 bases between them. The CDR3 sequence is 15 residues long. Germline CDR1 reads LNHDA; CDR2 reads SQIVND (reference sequence). The CDR3 here is CASSPSRVTGNTIYF. The CDR3 DNA is TGTGCCAGTAGCCCCTCCCGGGTTACCGGAAACACCATATATTTT.

V and J are TRBV7-3 and TRBJ2-1; D is ambiguous. V lost 1 base and J lost 1, with 5 bases in between. This CDR3 region has 14 residues. The germline CDR1 and CDR2 sequences are SGHTA and FQGTGA. CDR3 in DNA: TGTGCCAGCAGCTTAAGTACTTCCTACAATGAGCAGTTCTTC. This translates into CASSLSTSYNEQFF.

The chain recombines TRBV7-2 with TRBJ1-4; tentative D call: TRBD1 (6 bases). This CDR3 has 15 amino acids. Germline V gene data show CDR1 as SGHTA and CDR2 as FQGNSA. V lost 5 bases and J lost 2, with 12 bases in between. CDR3 nucleotide sequence: TGTGCCAGCAGCACCCAGGGGAAGACTAATGAAAAACTGTTTTTT. Amino acids: CASSTQGKTNEKLFF. The complete variable domain, with remaining parts taken from reference TRBV7-2 and TRBJ1-4, reads GAGVSQSPSNKVTEKGKDVELRCDPISGHTALYWYRQSLGQGLEFLIYFQGNSAPDKSGLPSDRFSAERTGGSVSTLTIQRTQQEDSAVYLCASSTQGKTNEKLFFGSGTQLSVL.

The chain combines TRBV18 with TRBJ1-2; D not resolved. V was trimmed by 2 bases and J by 8 bases, leaving 12 bases between them. Per the germline V gene, CDR1 is KGHSH and CDR2 is LQKENI. The CDR3 loop spans 13 amino acids. Here the CDR3 DNA reads TGTGCCAGCTCACCAGAGGTTCTATTAGGCTACACCTTC. It is translated as CASSPEVLLGYTF.

The rearrangement joins TRBV4-1 to TRBJ1-1; maybe TRBD1 (5 bases). CDR3 length: 14 amino acids. Germline CDR1 is MGHRA and CDR2 is YSYEKL. Trimming stripped 4 bases from V and 5 bases from J, with 14 bases between. The CDR3: CASSLSTVNTEAFF. The CDR3 region has the DNA TGCGCCAGCAGCCTTTCGACAGTAAATACTGAAGCTTTCTTT.

The chain is built from TRBV23-1 and TRBJ2-6; tentative D call: TRBD1 (5 bases). TRBV23-1 has ORF status, its function being uncertain. CDR3 size: 18 residues. Trimming removed 3 bases at V and 0 bases at J, with 15 bases between. The CDR3 reads CASSQSGDSTSGANVLTF. Here the CDR3 DNA reads TGCGCCAGCAGTCAGTCGGGTGACAGTACCTCTGGGGCCAACGTCCTGACTTTC.

V usage is TRBV15 and J usage is TRBJ2-2, with TRBD2 matching 7 bases. The CDR3 sequence is 16 residues long. The trim removed 3 bases at V and 4 bases at J, leaving 8 bases unmatched. In germline, CDR1 is LNHNV, CDR2 YYDKDF (reference sequence). The CDR3 sequence: CATSSPLAFSTGELFF. CDR3 in DNA: TGTGCCACCAGCAGCCCACTAGCGTTCAGCACCGGGGAGCTGTTTTTT.